The rows below give T cell receptor beta chains drawn from one sample of a study of type 1 and type 2 diabetes patients. TCRdb used MiXCR to reprocess the multiplex PCR reads, holding one entry per CDR3 protein. The sample shows about 290,000 distinct CDR3 sequences, around 50% of them seen only once. The sequencing sample was made of peripheral blood mononuclear cells (PBMCs). These receptors all come from a man in his late teens or twenties with type 2 diabetes. Both conserved end residues are part of each CDR3.

v_call: TRBV12-3/TRBV12-4
cdr3_length: 14
j_call: TRBJ1-4
cdr3_aa: CASRPTATNEKLFF

v_call: TRBV24-1
cdr3_length: 14
j_call: TRBJ1-2
cdr3_aa: CATSDPGQLYTYTF

v_call: TRBV19
cdr3_length: 17
j_call: TRBJ1-5
cdr3_aa: CASSAGSNRAGNQPQHF

v_call: TRBV20-1
cdr3_length: 12
j_call: TRBJ2-5
cdr3_aa: CSASGGGETQYF

v_call: TRBV20-1
cdr3_length: 12
j_call: TRBJ1-2
cdr3_aa: CSARGRGYGYTF

v_call: TRBV10-1
cdr3_length: 15
j_call: TRBJ2-7
cdr3_aa: CASSAGTGYRYEQYF

v_call: TRBV13
cdr3_length: 18
j_call: TRBJ2-5
cdr3_aa: CASSVVDRVAGANETQYF

v_call: TRBV7-9
cdr3_length: 15
j_call: TRBJ2-1
cdr3_aa: CASSYTGTSGNEQFF

v_call: TRBV6-6
cdr3_length: 14
j_call: TRBJ1-1
cdr3_aa: CASSSLSTGTEAFF

v_call: TRBV15
cdr3_length: 15
j_call: TRBJ1-2
cdr3_aa: CATSRGMGQGNGYTF

v_call: TRBV5-1
cdr3_length: 14
j_call: TRBJ1-3
cdr3_aa: CASSSTGAGNTIYF

v_call: TRBV30
cdr3_length: 14
j_call: TRBJ2-5
cdr3_aa: CAWSLLAALGTQYF

v_call: TRBV7-2
cdr3_length: 16
j_call: TRBJ2-1
cdr3_aa: CASSQAGSRLGDEQFF

v_call: TRBV30
cdr3_length: 14
j_call: TRBJ1-1
cdr3_aa: CAWSQTGGITEAFF

v_call: TRBV11-3
cdr3_length: 12
j_call: TRBJ1-1
cdr3_aa: CASSPPVGGRLF

v_call: TRBV20-1
cdr3_length: 12
j_call: TRBJ2-7
cdr3_aa: CSAQDGSYEQYF

v_call: TRBV13
cdr3_length: 13
j_call: TRBJ1-6
cdr3_aa: CASSLRDNSPLHF

v_call: TRBV19
cdr3_length: 15
j_call: -
cdr3_aa: CASSMGSGQYNEQFF

v_call: TRBV10-3
cdr3_length: 14
j_call: -
cdr3_aa: CAIGERQGTTEQFF

v_call: TRBV11-2
cdr3_length: 16
j_call: TRBJ1-1
cdr3_aa: CASQYRGRARNTEAFF

v_call: TRBV19
cdr3_length: 17
j_call: TRBJ2-7
cdr3_aa: CASSTRLAGGPRDEQYF

v_call: TRBV19
cdr3_length: 14
j_call: TRBJ2-7
cdr3_aa: CASSRGTGSHEQYF

v_call: TRBV6-5
cdr3_length: 13
j_call: TRBJ2-7
cdr3_aa: CASSIRQGNEQYF

v_call: TRBV7-8
cdr3_length: 12
j_call: -
cdr3_aa: CASSLRGNEQYF

v_call: TRBV24-1
cdr3_length: 12
j_call: TRBJ2-1
cdr3_aa: CATSDFDNEQFF

v_call: TRBV12-5
cdr3_length: 13
j_call: TRBJ1-6
cdr3_aa: CASTQVGGSPLHF

v_call: TRBV20-1
cdr3_length: 12
j_call: TRBJ1-6
cdr3_aa: CSARSSYSPLHF

v_call: TRBV9
cdr3_length: 13
j_call: TRBJ1-1
cdr3_aa: CASSRSTVTEAFF

v_call: TRBV10-3
cdr3_length: 15
j_call: TRBJ2-2
cdr3_aa: CAISLGLSNTGELFF

v_call: TRBV20-1
cdr3_length: 14
j_call: TRBJ1-5
cdr3_aa: CSATTEPFYQPQHF

v_call: TRBV7-2
cdr3_length: 12
j_call: TRBJ2-3
cdr3_aa: CASATSGGTQYF

v_call: TRBV20-1
cdr3_length: 12
j_call: TRBJ1-1
cdr3_aa: CSARGVGTEAFF

v_call: TRBV7-9
cdr3_length: 14
j_call: TRBJ1-1
cdr3_aa: CASSLGQPNTEAFF

v_call: TRBV2
cdr3_length: 13
j_call: TRBJ2-7
cdr3_aa: CASSAGVSYEQYF

v_call: TRBV19
cdr3_length: 16
j_call: TRBJ2-3
cdr3_aa: CASSPLEAGSTDTQYF

v_call: TRBV6-1
cdr3_length: 17
j_call: TRBJ2-3
cdr3_aa: CASSELEGDTGTDTQYF

v_call: TRBV12-3/TRBV12-4
cdr3_length: 15
j_call: TRBJ2-5
cdr3_aa: CASSSLDRSQETQYF

v_call: TRBV28
cdr3_length: 14
j_call: TRBJ2-1
cdr3_aa: CASSWANPRDEQFF

v_call: TRBV7-3
cdr3_length: 14
j_call: TRBJ2-5
cdr3_aa: CASSLGGNQETQYF

v_call: TRBV27
cdr3_length: 14
j_call: TRBJ1-1
cdr3_aa: CASSPPKGYTEAFF

v_call: TRBV27
cdr3_length: 15
j_call: TRBJ2-1
cdr3_aa: CASSHGAAAYNEQFF

v_call: TRBV2
cdr3_length: 14
j_call: TRBJ2-7
cdr3_aa: CASSAPGLAYEQYF